This T cell receptor beta chain was documented in a study of response to subunit inactivated influenza vaccine (dated by TCRdb to 2017 to 2018). Background on the whole study: To follow how T cells responded to a trivalent subunit inactivated influenza vaccine, the researchers relied on deep quantitative profiling of the T cell receptor repertoire. On the study overall, not on this receptor specifically: The authors proposed that each seasonal influenza vaccination may bring in only a limited number of new T cells.

This clonotype occurred a few times. Its antigen specificity is not known. No much larger clonotype is one base removed from it; base qualities were not supplied. Libraries were built with RT-PCR. Sequenced on an Illumina HiSeq 2500. The public reads were reanalyzed by TCRdb: fastp trimming at Q25, MiXCR alignment, in-frame beta chains only. Rows matching on CDR3 protein sequence are summarized as one entry with the most common DNA and genes. The sample contains approximately 570,000 distinct CDR3 sequences, less than 8% of them found a single time. The biggest ten clones account for under 15% of the sample. Between the V and J ends, shortened by 0 bases and 0 bases respectively, the junction contains 12 bases. From the cysteine up to the phenylalanine, the CDR3 has a length of 15 residues. Only CDR3 DNA remains: 45 bases, in frame from the first base. The germline V gene (reference sequence) provides CDR1 DFQATT and CDR2 SNEGSKA.

The sequencing here drew on PBMCs from blood, taken less than 25 months after vaccination. The V and J segments used are TRBV20-1 and TRBJ2-7; the D gene is possibly TRBD1 or TRBD2, each agreeing over 5 bases. This TCR was sampled from a man aged 45 to 75 who received an inactivated influenza vaccine. Donor details come from another sample of the same person, matched by shared clones. The DNA is as follows: TGCAGTGCTAGAGATCGAGGGGCGAGCTCCTACGAGCAGTACTTC. The translation is CSARDRGASSYEQYF.